The clone carrying this T cell receptor beta chain has a count of ten or more. TCRdb re-called the 5' RACE reads with MiXCR, one entry per CDR3 protein. The table shows approximately 140,000 distinct CDR3 sequences, with 7% to 9% occurring only once. The data belong to a study of T cells after yellow fever vaccination. The V gene lost 3 bases and the J gene lost 5 bases, with 13 bases spanning the gap. The CDR3 runs to 14 residues. CDR1 is SEHNR and CDR2 is FQNEAQ in the germline V gene (reference sequence). The chain recombines TRBV7-9 with TRBJ1-1; TRBD1 is a possible D gene (5 bases). The receptor was isolated from a man aged 25 to 45 who received the YFV17D yellow fever vaccine. The material sequenced was CD4+ T cells sorted from PBMCs, taken 5 days after the yellow fever booster vaccination. The DNA for the CDR3 is TGTGCCAGCAGCTTTGGCTCCGAGGGGACTGAAGCTTTCTTT. It specifies CASSFGSEGTEAFF.